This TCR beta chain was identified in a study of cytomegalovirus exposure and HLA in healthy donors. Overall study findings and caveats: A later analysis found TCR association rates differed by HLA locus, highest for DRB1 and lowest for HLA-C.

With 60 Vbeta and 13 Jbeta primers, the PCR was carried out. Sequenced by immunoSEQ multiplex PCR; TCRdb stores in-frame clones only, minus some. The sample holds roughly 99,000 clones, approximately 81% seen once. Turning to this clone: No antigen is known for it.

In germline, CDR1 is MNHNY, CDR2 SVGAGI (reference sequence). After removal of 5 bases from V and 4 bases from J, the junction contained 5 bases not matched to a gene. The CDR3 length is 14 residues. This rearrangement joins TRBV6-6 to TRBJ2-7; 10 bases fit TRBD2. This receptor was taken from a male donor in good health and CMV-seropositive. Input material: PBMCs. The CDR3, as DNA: TGTGCCAGCAGTGATAGCGGGGGGAAGTACGAGCAGTACTTC. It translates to CASSDSGGKYEQYF.